This is a list of T cell receptor beta chains from one sample in a study of early T cells in non-severe SARS-CoV-2 infection. TCRdb re-called the 5' RACE reads with MiXCR, one entry per CDR3 protein. Of tens of thousands of distinct CDR3 sequences detected, approximately 12% appear once; the ten largest clones hold about 3.1%. The sequencing sample was made of whole blood. Source of these receptors: an adult who was a healthcare worker with PCR-confirmed SARS-CoV-2 infection or an uninfected control (not recorded which). Both conserved end residues are part of each CDR3. Fields, in order: V gene, J gene, clone size, CDR3 protein. The size entry is marked missing in some rows and otherwise reads once, few, many or a size class.

TRBV29-1,TRBJ2-1,-,CSGETNTNEQFF
TRBV5-1,TRBJ2-3,many,CASSPKGLAERTDTQYF
TRBV12-3/TRBV12-4,TRBJ2-5,many,CASSPLRIEETQYF
TRBV3-1,TRBJ1-3,many,CASSQGTDSGNTIYF
TRBV20-1,TRBJ2-7,few,CSARRDSDRYEQYF
TRBV20-1,TRBJ1-3,-,CSARTNEIYSGNTIYF
TRBV7-2,TRBJ2-1,-,CASSRDRSLYNEQFF
TRBV6-1,TRBJ2-1,few,CASSEAWTRGLAGTYNEQFF
TRBV6-6,TRBJ2-5,many,CASLDSGGAETQYF
TRBV7-6,TRBJ1-2,many,CASSGTGPYGYTF
TRBV3-1,TRBJ2-1,few,CASKDLAGGLGEQFF
TRBV29-1,TRBJ2-5,many,CSVESGQSRWGTQYF
TRBV9,TRBJ2-7,many,CASSGQGSRSYEQYF
TRBV30,TRBJ2-5,few,CAAGTDQETQYF
TRBV11-2,TRBJ2-1,many,CASSARDLALNEQFF
TRBV6-1,TRBJ1-4,-,CASIGEVGEKLFF
TRBV28,TRBJ2-3,-,CASSTGTERVTDTQYF
TRBV12-3/TRBV12-4,TRBJ1-2,medium-sized,CASSFSTGEGYTF
TRBV7-9,TRBJ1-2,few,CASSSLTGGGYTF
TRBV10-3,TRBJ2-7,-,CATGQSYEQYF
TRBV7-9,TRBJ2-5,few,CASREDNQETQYF
TRBV12-3/TRBV12-4,TRBJ2-5,many,CASSLGGFGGETQYF
TRBV24-1,TRBJ2-3,many,CATSDPGLVADTQYF